Listed below are T cell receptor beta chains from one sample, sequenced in a study of T cell responses to AZD1222 COVID-19 vaccine. Using immunoSEQ multiplex PCR, the repertoire was profiled, and TCRdb retains in-frame clones only, with some absent. The repertoire holds tens of thousands of clones, with approximately 90% as singletons. Sequenced material: peripheral blood, taken on day 0 of AZD1222 vaccination. These receptors all come from an adult in good health. Both conserved end residues are part of each CDR3. A D gene is named only where the DNA matches it firmly. Rows give clone size only sometimes, using once, few, many, or a class for an expanded clone.

D gene: TRBD1
V gene: TRBV4-3
clone size: .
J gene: TRBJ2-2
CDR3 DNA: TGCGCCAGCAGCCAATCCCCTGTGACAGGGATTGCCGGGGAGCTGTTTTTT
CDR3 protein: CASSQSPVTGIAGELFF

D gene: TRBD1
V gene: TRBV11-2
clone size: once
J gene: TRBJ2-7
CDR3 DNA: TGTGCCAGCAGCTTAGGGACAGGGTTTGAGCAGTACTTC
CDR3 protein: CASSLGTGFEQYF

D gene: .
V gene: TRBV27
clone size: .
J gene: TRBJ2-2
CDR3 DNA: TGTGCCAGCAGTTTTAGGAAAGCGAACACCGGGGAGCTGTTTTTT
CDR3 protein: CASSFRKANTGELFF

D gene: TRBD1
V gene: TRBV28
clone size: .
J gene: TRBJ1-3
CDR3 DNA: TGTGCCAGCAGTTTTTGGGACAGCTCTGGAAACACCATATATTTT
CDR3 protein: CASSFWDSSGNTIYF

D gene: .
V gene: TRBV4-2
clone size: .
J gene: TRBJ2-1
CDR3 DNA: TGTGCCAGCAGCCAAGACGGCGGGATGAGCTCCTACAATGAGCAGTTCTTC
CDR3 protein: CASSQDGGMSSYNEQFF

D gene: .
V gene: TRBV2
clone size: .
J gene: TRBJ2-7
CDR3 DNA: TGTGCCAGCAGCGGGCAGGGGCCGGGCGAGCAGTACTTC
CDR3 protein: CASSGQGPGEQYF

D gene: .
V gene: TRBV5-6
clone size: .
J gene: TRBJ1-6
CDR3 DNA: TGTGCCAGCAGCAGGGACGGGAATTCACCCCTCCACTTT
CDR3 protein: CASSRDGNSPLHF

D gene: TRBD2
V gene: TRBV5-4
clone size: .
J gene: TRBJ2-3
CDR3 DNA: TGTGCCAGCAGCTTTTTAACTAGCGGCACAGATACGCAGTATTTT
CDR3 protein: CASSFLTSGTDTQYF

D gene: .
V gene: TRBV7-3
clone size: .
J gene: TRBJ2-6
CDR3 DNA: TGTGCCAGCAGCCCCCTCAGGGGCTCTGGGGCCAACGTCCTGACTTTC
CDR3 protein: CASSPLRGSGANVLTF

D gene: TRBD1
V gene: TRBV28
clone size: once
J gene: TRBJ2-7
CDR3 DNA: TGTGCCAGCAGCTGGGGACAGGGATTTGGACTACGTACCTACGAGCAGTACTTC
CDR3 protein: CASSWGQGFGLRTYEQYF

D gene: TRBD2
V gene: TRBV9
clone size: few
J gene: TRBJ2-1
CDR3 DNA: TGTGCCAGCAGCGTAGGACTAGCGGGAGGGCTTAATGAGCAGTTCTTC
CDR3 protein: CASSVGLAGGLNEQFF

D gene: .
V gene: TRBV28
clone size: few
J gene: TRBJ2-5
CDR3 DNA: TGTGCCAGCAGGTCCCTCAGGGCGGCGGTGGTCCAAGAGACCCAGTACTTC
CDR3 protein: CASRSLRAAVVQETQYF

D gene: TRBD2
V gene: TRBV27
clone size: .
J gene: TRBJ2-7
CDR3 DNA: TGTGCCAGCAGTTTCTCGGGGGGGTCGTACGAGCAGTACTTC
CDR3 protein: CASSFSGGSYEQYF

D gene: TRBD1
V gene: TRBV18
clone size: .
J gene: TRBJ1-5
CDR3 DNA: TGTGCCAGCTCACCGGGACAGAGCAATCAGCCCCAGCATTTT
CDR3 protein: CASSPGQSNQPQHF

D gene: TRBD1
V gene: TRBV6-5
clone size: .
J gene: TRBJ2-1
CDR3 DNA: TGTGCCACCCAGGGACAGCAGGTGTACAATGAGCAGTTCTTC
CDR3 protein: CATQGQQVYNEQFF

D gene: .
V gene: TRBV9
clone size: .
J gene: TRBJ2-7
CDR3 DNA: .
CDR3 protein: CASSVGVSVRGSSYEQYF

D gene: .
V gene: TRBV15
clone size: .
J gene: TRBJ2-3
CDR3 DNA: TGTGCCACCACCGACACAGATACGCAGTATTTT
CDR3 protein: CATTDTDTQYF

D gene: .
V gene: TRBV5-4
clone size: .
J gene: TRBJ1-6
CDR3 DNA: TGTGCCAGCAGCTTGGCGGGCCGAACAAAGAGCTCCTATAATTCACCCCTCCACTTT
CDR3 protein: CASSLAGRTKSSYNSPLHF

D gene: .
V gene: TRBV6-4
clone size: .
J gene: TRBJ2-3
CDR3 DNA: TGTGCCAGCAGTGACGCGCTAGATACGCAGTATTTT
CDR3 protein: CASSDALDTQYF

D gene: TRBD2
V gene: TRBV4-2
clone size: .
J gene: TRBJ2-3
CDR3 DNA: TGTGCCAGCAGCCAAGCGGGACTAGCGGGAGGGGATACGCAGTATTTT
CDR3 protein: CASSQAGLAGGDTQYF

D gene: TRBD1
V gene: TRBV7-9
clone size: .
J gene: TRBJ1-1
CDR3 DNA: TGTGCCAGCAGCTTAGTACAGGGGTCTGAAGCTTTCTTT
CDR3 protein: CASSLVQGSEAFF

D gene: .
V gene: TRBV7-6
clone size: .
J gene: TRBJ2-3
CDR3 DNA: TGTGCCAGCAGCTTGGACAGACCTAGCACAGATACGCAGTATTTT
CDR3 protein: CASSLDRPSTDTQYF

D gene: TRBD2
V gene: TRBV7-2
clone size: .
J gene: TRBJ2-7
CDR3 DNA: TGTGCCAGCAGCTTACAGCGGGGGGGCTACGAGCAGTACTTC
CDR3 protein: CASSLQRGGYEQYF

D gene: TRBD1
V gene: TRBV28
clone size: .
J gene: TRBJ1-4
CDR3 DNA: TGTGCCACCTCCTCCTCAACCGGACAGGGGGGACAATATACTAATGAAAAACTGTTTTTT
CDR3 protein: CATSSSTGQGGQYTNEKLFF

D gene: .
V gene: TRBV21-1
clone size: .
J gene: TRBJ1-2
CDR3 DNA: TGTGCCAGCAGTACAGACAGGGCTTACTATGGCTACACCTTC
CDR3 protein: CASSTDRAYYGYTF

D gene: TRBD2
V gene: TRBV28
clone size: .
J gene: TRBJ2-2
CDR3 DNA: TGTGCCAGCAGTTTATTTGGGGGACTAGCGTTTACCGGGGAGCTGTTTTTT
CDR3 protein: CASSLFGGLAFTGELFF

D gene: TRBD1
V gene: TRBV10-3
clone size: .
J gene: TRBJ1-2
CDR3 DNA: TGTGCCATCAGTGAGCCGGGACAGATTAATGGCTACACCTTC
CDR3 protein: CAISEPGQINGYTF

D gene: .
V gene: TRBV20-1
clone size: .
J gene: TRBJ2-7
CDR3 DNA: TGCAGTGCTAGTGGGCAGGGGTCCTACGAGCAGTACTTC
CDR3 protein: CSASGQGSYEQYF

D gene: .
V gene: TRBV7-8
clone size: few
J gene: TRBJ1-6
CDR3 DNA: TGTGCCAGCAGCTTAGGGCAGGGGTTGACCCTCCACTTT
CDR3 protein: CASSLGQGLTLHF

D gene: .
V gene: TRBV15
clone size: .
J gene: TRBJ2-1
CDR3 DNA: TGTGCCACCAGCATAAAGACAGGATTTTACAATGAGCAGTTCTTC
CDR3 protein: CATSIKTGFYNEQFF

D gene: TRBD1
V gene: TRBV3-1/TRBV3-2
clone size: .
J gene: TRBJ2-2
CDR3 DNA: TGTGCCAGCAGCCAGGAAACAGGGGGTCGGACCGGGGAGCTGTTTTTT
CDR3 protein: CASSQETGGRTGELFF

D gene: TRBD2
V gene: TRBV28
clone size: .
J gene: TRBJ2-1
CDR3 DNA: TGTGCCACCGTCCCAGCCCCGGGGGGAACCTACAATGAGCAGTTCTTC
CDR3 protein: CATVPAPGGTYNEQFF

D gene: .
V gene: TRBV5-1
clone size: .
J gene: TRBJ2-7
CDR3 DNA: TGCGCCAGCAAATCCACGGTCGGACTTTACTACGAGCAGTACTTC
CDR3 protein: CASKSTVGLYYEQYF

D gene: TRBD1
V gene: TRBV27
clone size: .
J gene: TRBJ2-1
CDR3 DNA: TGTGCCAGCAGCACACTCGGGACAGGCGCCTACAATGAGCAGTTCTTC
CDR3 protein: CASSTLGTGAYNEQFF

D gene: .
V gene: TRBV15
clone size: .
J gene: TRBJ2-3
CDR3 DNA: TGTGCCACCAGCAGAGAAGCAGGGGCGCTAGATACGCAGTATTTT
CDR3 protein: CATSREAGALDTQYF

D gene: .
V gene: TRBV19
clone size: .
J gene: TRBJ2-2
CDR3 DNA: TGTGCCAGTAGTATCGGAGTTTTGGGGGTCGCCGGGGAGCTGTTTTTT
CDR3 protein: CASSIGVLGVAGELFF

D gene: .
V gene: TRBV19
clone size: .
J gene: TRBJ2-5
CDR3 DNA: TGTGCCAGTAGTATAGATCAAGAGACCCAGTACTTC
CDR3 protein: CASSIDQETQYF

D gene: .
V gene: TRBV3-1/TRBV3-2
clone size: .
J gene: TRBJ1-5
CDR3 DNA: TGTGCCAGCAGCCAACTACCAGGGGGCAATCAGCCCCAGCATTTT
CDR3 protein: CASSQLPGGNQPQHF

D gene: TRBD2
V gene: TRBV7-9
clone size: .
J gene: TRBJ2-5
CDR3 DNA: TGTGCCAGCAGCTTAGGGACTAGAGAAGAGACCCAGTACTTC
CDR3 protein: CASSLGTREETQYF

D gene: .
V gene: TRBV18
clone size: .
J gene: TRBJ1-2
CDR3 DNA: TGTGCCAGCTCCCGGTCCCCCGATCCTAACTATGGCTACACCTTC
CDR3 protein: CASSRSPDPNYGYTF

D gene: TRBD2
V gene: TRBV15
clone size: .
J gene: TRBJ2-7
CDR3 DNA: TGTCCCACCAGCTGGGGCGCGGGGGGCCCCTACGAGCAGTACTTC
CDR3 protein: CPTSWGAGGPYEQYF

D gene: .
V gene: TRBV2
clone size: .
J gene: TRBJ2-1
CDR3 DNA: TGTGCCAGCAGTGAAGGCAGCTACAATGAGCAGTTCTTC
CDR3 protein: CASSEGSYNEQFF